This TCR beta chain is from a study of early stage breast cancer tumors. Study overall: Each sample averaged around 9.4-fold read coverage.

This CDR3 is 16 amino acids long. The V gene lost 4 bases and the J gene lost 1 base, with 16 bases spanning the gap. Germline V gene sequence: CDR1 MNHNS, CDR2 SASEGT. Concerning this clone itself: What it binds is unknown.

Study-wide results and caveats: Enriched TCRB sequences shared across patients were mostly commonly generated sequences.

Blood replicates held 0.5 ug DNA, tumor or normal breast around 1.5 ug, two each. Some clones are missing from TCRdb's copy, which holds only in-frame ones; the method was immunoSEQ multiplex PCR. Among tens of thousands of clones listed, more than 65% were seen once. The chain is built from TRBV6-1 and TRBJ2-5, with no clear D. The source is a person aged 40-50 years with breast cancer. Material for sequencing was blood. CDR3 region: CASSASDGPPQETQYF. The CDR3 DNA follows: TGTGCCAGCAGTGCCTCGGACGGGCCGCCCCAAGAGACCCAGTACTTC.